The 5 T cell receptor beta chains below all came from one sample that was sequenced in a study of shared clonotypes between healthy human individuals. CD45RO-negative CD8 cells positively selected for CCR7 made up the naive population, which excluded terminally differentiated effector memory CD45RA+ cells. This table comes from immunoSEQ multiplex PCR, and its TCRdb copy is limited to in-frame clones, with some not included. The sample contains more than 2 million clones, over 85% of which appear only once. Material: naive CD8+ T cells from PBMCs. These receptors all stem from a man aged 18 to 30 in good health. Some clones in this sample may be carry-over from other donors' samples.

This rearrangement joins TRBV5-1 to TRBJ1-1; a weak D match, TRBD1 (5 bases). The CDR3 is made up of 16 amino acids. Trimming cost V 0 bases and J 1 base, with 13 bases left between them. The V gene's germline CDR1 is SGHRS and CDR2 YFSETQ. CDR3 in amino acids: CASSLELLGPNTEAFF. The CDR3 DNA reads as TGCGCCAGCAGCTTGGAATTATTGGGGCCGAACACTGAAGCTTTCTTT.

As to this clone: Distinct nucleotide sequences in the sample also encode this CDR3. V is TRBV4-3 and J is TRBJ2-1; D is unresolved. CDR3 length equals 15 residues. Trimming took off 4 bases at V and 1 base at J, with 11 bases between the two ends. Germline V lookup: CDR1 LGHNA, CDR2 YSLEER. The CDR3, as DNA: TGCGCCAGCAGCCCTGACGGATCGTCCTACAATGAGCAGTTCTTC. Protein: CASSPDGSSYNEQFF.

The CDR3 DNA is TGTGCCAGCAGCCCTGGGACAGGGGGCGTCCCAGACAATGAGCAGTTCTTC. This gives the protein CASSPGTGGVPDNEQFF. The chain has TRBV11-3 and TRBJ2-1; 12 bases agree with TRBD1. The CDR3 runs to 17 residues. The V gene's germline CDR1 is SGHNT and CDR2 YENEEA. Trimming cost V 5 bases and J 5 bases; bases outside gene matches: 10.

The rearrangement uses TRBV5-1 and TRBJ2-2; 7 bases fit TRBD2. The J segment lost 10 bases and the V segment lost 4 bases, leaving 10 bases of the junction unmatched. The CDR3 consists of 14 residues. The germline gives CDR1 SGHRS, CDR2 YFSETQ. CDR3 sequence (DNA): TGCGCCAGCAGCCCAAATGACGGGACTACGGAGCTGTTTTTT. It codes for CASSPNDGTTELFF. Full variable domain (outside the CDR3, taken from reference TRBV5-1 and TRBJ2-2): KAGVTQTPRYLIKTRGQQVTLSCSPISGHRSVSWYQQTPGQGLQFLFEYFSETQRNKGNFPGRFSGRQFSNSRSEMNVSTLELGDSALYLCASSPNDGTTELFFGEGSRLTVL.

The DNA for the CDR3 is TGTGCCATCAAAGACAGGGACTCTGGAAACACCATATATTTT. Its protein is CAIKDRDSGNTIYF. The chain combines TRBV10-3 with TRBJ1-3; 7 nucleotides line up with TRBD1. Per germline, CDR1 ENHRY and CDR2 SYGVKD. Trimming removed 7 bases from V and 0 bases from J; junction bases left unmatched: 3. The length of the CDR3 is 14 residues.